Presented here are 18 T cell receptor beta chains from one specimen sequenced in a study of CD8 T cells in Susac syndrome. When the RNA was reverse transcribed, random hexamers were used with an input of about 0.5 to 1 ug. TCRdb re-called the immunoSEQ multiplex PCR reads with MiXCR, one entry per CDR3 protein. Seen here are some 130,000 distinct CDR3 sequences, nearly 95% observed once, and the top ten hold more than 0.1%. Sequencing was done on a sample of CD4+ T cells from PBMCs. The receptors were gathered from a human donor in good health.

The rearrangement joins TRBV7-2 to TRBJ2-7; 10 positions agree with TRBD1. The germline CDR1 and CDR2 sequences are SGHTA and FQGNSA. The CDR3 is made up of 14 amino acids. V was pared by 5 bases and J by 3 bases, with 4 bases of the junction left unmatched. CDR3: CASSQGTGVYEQYF. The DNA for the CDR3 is TGTGCCAGCAGCCAAGGGACAGGGGTCTACGAGCAGTACTTC.

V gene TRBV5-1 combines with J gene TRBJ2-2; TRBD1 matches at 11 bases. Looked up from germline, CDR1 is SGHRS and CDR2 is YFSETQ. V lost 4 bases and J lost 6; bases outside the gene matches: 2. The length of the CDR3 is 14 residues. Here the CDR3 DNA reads TGCGCCAGCAGCGGACAGGGGGCGGCCGGGGAGCTGTTTTTT. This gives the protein CASSGQGAAGELFF.

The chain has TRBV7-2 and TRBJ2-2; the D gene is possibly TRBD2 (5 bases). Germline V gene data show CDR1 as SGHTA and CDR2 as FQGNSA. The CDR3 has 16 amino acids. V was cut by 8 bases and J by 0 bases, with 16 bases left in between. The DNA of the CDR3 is TGTGCCAGCGATCCGAAGCGGAGCTCGAACACCGGGGAGCTGTTTTTT. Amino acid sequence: CASDPKRSSNTGELFF. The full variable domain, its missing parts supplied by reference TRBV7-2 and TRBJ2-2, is GAGVSQSPSNKVTEKGKDVELRCDPISGHTALYWYRQSLGQGLEFLIYFQGNSAPDKSGLPSDRFSAERTGGSVSTLTIQRTQQEDSAVYLCASDPKRSSNTGELFFGEGSRLTVL.

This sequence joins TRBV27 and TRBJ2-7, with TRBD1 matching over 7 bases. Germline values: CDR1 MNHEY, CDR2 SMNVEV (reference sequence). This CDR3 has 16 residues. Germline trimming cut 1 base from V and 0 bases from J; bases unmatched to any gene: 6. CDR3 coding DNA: TGTGCCAGCAGTTTATTAGGTGGACAGGCCTCCTACGAGCAGTACTTC. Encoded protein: CASSLLGGQASYEQYF.

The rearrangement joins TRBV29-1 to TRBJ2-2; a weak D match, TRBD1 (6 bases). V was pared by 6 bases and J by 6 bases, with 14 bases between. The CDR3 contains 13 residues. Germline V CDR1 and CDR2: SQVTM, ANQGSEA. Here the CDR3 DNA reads TGCAGCGTGGAACAGGGACGCGCCGGGGAGCTGTTTTTT. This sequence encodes CSVEQGRAGELFF.

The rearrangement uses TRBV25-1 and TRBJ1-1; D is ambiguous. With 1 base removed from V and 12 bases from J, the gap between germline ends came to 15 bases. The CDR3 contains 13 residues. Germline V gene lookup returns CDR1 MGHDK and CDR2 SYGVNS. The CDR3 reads CASSESGKLESFF. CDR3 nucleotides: TGTGCCAGCAGTGAATCCGGGAAACTTGAGTCTTTCTTT.

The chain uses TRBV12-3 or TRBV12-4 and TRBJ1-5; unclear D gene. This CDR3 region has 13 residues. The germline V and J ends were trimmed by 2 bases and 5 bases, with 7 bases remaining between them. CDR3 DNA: TGTGCCAGCAGTTTAAACAGTGATCAGCCCCAGCATTTT. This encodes CASSLNSDQPQHF.

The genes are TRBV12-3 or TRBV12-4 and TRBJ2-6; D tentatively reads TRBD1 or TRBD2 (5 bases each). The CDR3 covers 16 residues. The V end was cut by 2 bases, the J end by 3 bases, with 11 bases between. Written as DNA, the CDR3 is TGTGCCAGCAGTTTATCCGGGGCGTTTGGGGCCAACGTCCTGACTTTC. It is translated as CASSLSGAFGANVLTF.

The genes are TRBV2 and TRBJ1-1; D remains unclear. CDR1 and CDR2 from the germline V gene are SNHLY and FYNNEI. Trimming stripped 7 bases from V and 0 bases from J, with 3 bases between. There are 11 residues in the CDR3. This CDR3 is CASNMNTEAFF. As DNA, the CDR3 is TGTGCCAGCAACATGAACACTGAAGCTTTCTTT. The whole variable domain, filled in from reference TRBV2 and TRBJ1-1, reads EPEVTQTPSHQVTQMGQEVILRCVPISNHLYFYWYRQILGQKVEFLVSFYNNEISEKSEIFDDQFSVERPDGSNFTLKIRSTKLEDSAMYFCASNMNTEAFFGQGTRLTVV.

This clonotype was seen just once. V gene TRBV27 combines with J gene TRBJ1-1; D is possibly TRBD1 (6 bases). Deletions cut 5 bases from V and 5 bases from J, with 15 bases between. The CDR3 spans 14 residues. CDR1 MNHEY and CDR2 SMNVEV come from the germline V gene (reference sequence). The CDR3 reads CASSAYRDDTEAFF. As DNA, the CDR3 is TGTGCCAGCAGTGCTTACAGGGATGATACTGAAGCTTTCTTT.

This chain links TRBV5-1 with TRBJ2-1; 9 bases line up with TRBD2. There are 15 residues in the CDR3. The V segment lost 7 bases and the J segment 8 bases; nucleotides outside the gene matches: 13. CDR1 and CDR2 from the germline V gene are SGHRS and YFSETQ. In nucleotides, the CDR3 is TGCGCCAGCGGACAATTAGCGGGAGTAGAAGATGAGCAGTTCTTC. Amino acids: CASGQLAGVEDEQFF.

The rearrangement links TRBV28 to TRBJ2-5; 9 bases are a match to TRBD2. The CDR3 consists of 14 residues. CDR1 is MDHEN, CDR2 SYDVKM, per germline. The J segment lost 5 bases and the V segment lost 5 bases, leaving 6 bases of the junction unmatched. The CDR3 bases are TGTGCCAGCAGTCTGGGCGGGAGGGTTGAGACCCAGTACTTC. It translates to CASSLGGRVETQYF.

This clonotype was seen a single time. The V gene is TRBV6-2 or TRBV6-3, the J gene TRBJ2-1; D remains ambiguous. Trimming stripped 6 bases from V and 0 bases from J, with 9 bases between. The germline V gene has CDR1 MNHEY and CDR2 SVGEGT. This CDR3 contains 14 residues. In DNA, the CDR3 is TGTGCCAGCAGAAGACTGGGCTCCTACAATGAGCAGTTCTTC. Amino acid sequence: CASRRLGSYNEQFF.

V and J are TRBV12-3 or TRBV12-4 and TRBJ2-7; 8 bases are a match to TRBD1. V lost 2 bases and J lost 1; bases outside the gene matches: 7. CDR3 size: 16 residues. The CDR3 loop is CASSLRRTGPSYEQYF. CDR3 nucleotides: TGTGCCAGCAGTTTAAGGAGGACAGGGCCATCCTACGAGCAGTACTTC.

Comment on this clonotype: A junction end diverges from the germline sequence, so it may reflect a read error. The CDR3 DNA reads as TGTGCCAGCAGTGTCGGGACACTAGATGAAGTTTTCTTT. Translation: CASSVGTLDEVFF. The chain recombines TRBV28 with TRBJ1-1; TRBD1 is a possible D gene (6 bases). This CDR3 spans 13 amino acids. Germline assignment: CDR1 MDHEN and CDR2 SYDVKM.

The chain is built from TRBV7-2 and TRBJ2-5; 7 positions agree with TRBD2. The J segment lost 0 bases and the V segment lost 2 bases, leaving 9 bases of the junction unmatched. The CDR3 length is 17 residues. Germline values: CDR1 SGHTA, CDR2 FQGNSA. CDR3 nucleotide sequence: TGTGCCAGCAGCTTATTCCCGGGACTACTAAACCAAGAGACCCAGTACTTC. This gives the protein CASSLFPGLLNQETQYF.

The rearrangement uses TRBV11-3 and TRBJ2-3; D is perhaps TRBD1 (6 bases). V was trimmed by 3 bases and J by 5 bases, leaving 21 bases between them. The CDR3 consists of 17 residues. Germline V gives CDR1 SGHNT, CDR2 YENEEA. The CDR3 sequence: CASSFPGAGSTGDTQYF. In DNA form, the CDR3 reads TGTGCCAGCAGCTTCCCAGGGGCGGGTTCGACAGGAGATACGCAGTATTTT.

In DNA, the CDR3 is TGTGCCAGCAGCCTCGGACAGCTCTATGGCTACACCTTC. This translates into CASSLGQLYGYTF. V is TRBV3-1 and J is TRBJ1-2; D may be TRBD1 (6 bases). The germline V gene has CDR1 LGHDT and CDR2 YNNKEL (reference sequence). V was shortened by 4 bases and J by 4 bases, with 10 bases between the two germline ends. The CDR3 is made up of 13 amino acids.